Each of the 22 T cell receptor beta chains below was sequenced from the same sample in a study of CD4 T cells in relation to SARS-CoV-2 and coronaviruses. Unexposed donor CD4+ T cells date from about 2011-2018, before the COVID-19 pandemic. After roughly ten days of culture, CD4+ T cells were isolated. These receptors have no identified antigens. TCRdb keeps only in-frame clones here, not all; method: immunoSEQ multiplex PCR. Among approximately 20,000 clones listed, around 80% were seen once. Sequencing input: CD4+ T cells from PBMCs, cultured in vitro. The receptors come from a human donor in good health.

The sample holds a few counts of this clone. The chain joins TRBV19 to TRBJ2-7, with TRBD1 identical over 9 bases. From germline, CDR1 is LNHDA and CDR2 SQIVND (reference sequence). V was pared by 5 bases and J by 2 bases, with 13 bases of the junction left unmatched. The CDR3 is 17 amino acids. CDR3 sequence reads: CASSGGFGGQGTYEQYF. The CDR3, as DNA: TGTGCCAGTAGTGGAGGTTTCGGAGGACAGGGGACCTACGAGCAGTACTTC. Filled out from reference TRBV19 and TRBJ2-7, the complete variable domain reads DGGITQSPKYLFRKEGQNVTLSCEQNLNHDAMYWYRQDPGQGLRLIYYSQIVNDFQKGDIAEGYSVSREKKESFPLTVTSAQKNPTAFYLCASSGGFGGQGTYEQYFGPGTRLTVT.

The J gene is TRBJ2-7, the V gene TRBV10-3; D perhaps matches TRBD1 (6 bases). The germline V gene has CDR1 ENHRY and CDR2 SYGVKD. The ends were cut back, 3 bases at V and 5 bases at J, with 14 bases in the middle. The CDR3 consists of 14 residues. CDR3 sequence (DNA): TGTGCCATCAGTGAAGGGGACATAACCCACGAGCAGTACTTC. Its translation: CAISEGDITHEQYF.

The chain links TRBV11-2 to TRBJ1-5; TRBD1 might be the D (5 bases). Germline assignment: CDR1 SGHAT and CDR2 FQNNGV. The CDR3 extends over 15 amino acids. V was clipped by 5 bases and J by 5 bases, with 16 bases between them. CDR3 residues: CASSRPRVRDQPQHF. CDR3 bases: TGTGCCAGCAGCCGACCCAGGGTCCGGGATCAGCCCCAGCATTTT.

This chain connects TRBV6-5 to TRBJ2-5; 9 nucleotides match TRBD1. J was trimmed by 6 bases and V by 5 bases; bases with no gene match: 10. Germline lookup yields CDR1 MNHEY and CDR2 SVGAGI. CDR3 size: 15 residues. The CDR3 bases are TGTGCCAGCAGTACAGACAGGGGGGTTAGAAAGACCCAGTACTTC. Protein product: CASSTDRGVRKTQYF.

The chain employs TRBV19 and TRBJ2-1, with 12 positions matching TRBD2. The V and J ends lost 1 base and 7 bases, in that order; junction bases with no gene match: 8. The CDR3 totals 17 residues. Germline V CDR1 and CDR2: LNHDA, SQIVND (reference sequence). CDR3 amino acids: CASSIALAGGPRNEQFF. CDR3 nucleotides: TGTGCCAGTAGTATAGCCCTAGCGGGGGGGCCGAGGAATGAGCAGTTCTTC.

The count of this clone is one. The V gene is TRBV6-2 or TRBV6-3, the J gene TRBJ2-3; no reliable D call. V gave up 4 bases and J gave up 6 bases, with 8 bases separating them. The germline V gene has CDR1 MNHEY and CDR2 SVGEGT. CDR3 length: 12 amino acids. CDR3 DNA: TGTGCCAGCAGTTTCGGGCTGGATACGCAGTATTTT. This encodes CASSFGLDTQYF.

This clone was seen only a few times. The chain is built from TRBV4-3 and TRBJ1-3; 8 positions match TRBD1. The CDR3 extends over 14 amino acids. The V gene's germline CDR1 is LGHNA and CDR2 YSLEER. V shed 4 bases, J shed 2 bases, and the junction held 1 base outside the gene matches. The CDR3 sequence is CASSLTGAGNTIYF. CDR3 nucleotide sequence: TGCGCCAGCAGCCTGACAGGGGCTGGAAACACCATATATTTT.

The gene calls are TRBV19 and TRBJ2-2; D remains unclear. The CDR3 extends over 14 amino acids. The V gene lost 8 bases and the J gene lost 4 bases, with 14 bases spanning the gap. The germline V gene has CDR1 LNHDA and CDR2 SQIVND (reference sequence). This CDR3 is CASSPLTPTGELFF. The CDR3 DNA reads as TGTGCCAGTTCTCCCCTGACACCCACCGGGGAGCTGTTTTTT.

V and J are TRBV11-2 and TRBJ2-5; weak D call: TRBD2 (6 bases). The V gene lost 2 bases and the J gene lost 4 bases, with 8 bases spanning the gap. CDR1 and CDR2 from the germline V gene are SGHAT and FQNNGV. The CDR3 sequence is 13 residues long. The CDR3 bases are TGTGCCAGCAGCTTATTGGGGGGAGAGACCCAGTACTTC. Its protein is CASSLLGGETQYF.

The V call is TRBV6-6, the J call TRBJ1-4, with 7 bases lining up with TRBD1. The CDR3 has 14 amino acids. Germline V gene sequence: CDR1 MNHNY, CDR2 SVGAGI (reference sequence). Unmatched junction bases numbered 7, after V lost 7 bases and J lost 5 bases. CDR3 nucleotide sequence: TGTGCCAGCAAAAAAACAGGGGAGAATGAAAAACTGTTTTTT. Translating it yields CASKKTGENEKLFF.

V usage is TRBV6-5 and J usage is TRBJ1-5; a weak D match, TRBD1 (6 bases). The CDR3 runs 14 residues. Germline CDR1 MNHEY, CDR2 SVGAGI. Trimming took 3 bases from V and 8 from J, leaving 14 bases between them. CDR3 in amino acids: CASSYNRVAEPQHF. CDR3 coding DNA: TGTGCCAGCAGTTATAACAGGGTCGCTGAGCCCCAGCATTTT.

This rearrangement joins TRBV12-5 to TRBJ2-3; either TRBD1 or TRBD2 may supply D (5 bases each). CDR3 length: 15 amino acids. Per germline, CDR1 LGHNT and CDR2 FRNRAP. Trimming removed 4 bases at V and 6 bases at J, with 17 bases between. CDR3 sequence: CASGSTSGTRDTQYF. The CDR3 nucleotides read TGTGCTAGTGGTTCAACCTCAGGGACCCGGGATACGCAGTATTTT.

This chain uses TRBV5-1 with TRBJ1-1; TRBD1 matches 11 bases. Germline loops: CDR1 SGHRS, CDR2 YFSETQ. The CDR3 consists of 17 residues. J was trimmed by 1 base and V by 4 bases; bases with no gene match: 9. In DNA form, the CDR3 reads TGCGCCAGCAGCCTCCGAGGACAGGGGGCTGGGAACACTGAAGCTTTCTTT. This gives the protein CASSLRGQGAGNTEAFF.

This clone came up a few times. The CDR3 nucleotides are TGTGCCAGCAGCCCCGGGAGACCGAACGAGCAGTACTTC. It specifies CASSPGRPNEQYF. V and J are TRBV21-1 and TRBJ2-7; the table's D gene call, TRBD2, was not cross checked with the DNA. TRBV21-1 is a pseudogene. The CDR3 spans 13 residues.

V usage is TRBV29-1 and J usage is TRBJ2-2; 14 bases fit TRBD2. The CDR3 is made up of 15 amino acids. Unmatched junction bases numbered 5, after V lost 5 bases and J lost 6 bases. Germline CDR1 is SQVTM and CDR2 is ANQGSEA. In nucleotides, the CDR3 is TGCAGCGTTCGACTAGCGGGAGGGCCTGCCGGGGAGCTGTTTTTT. Translating gives CSVRLAGGPAGELFF.

The chain combines TRBV5-5 with TRBJ2-7; 9 positions agree with TRBD2. The CDR3 has 14 residues. The germline CDR1 and CDR2 sequences are SGHKS and YYEKEE (reference sequence). J lost 4 bases, V lost 2 bases, and 4 bases had no gene match. Here the CDR3 reads CASSFASGTYEQYF. The CDR3 DNA reads as TGTGCCAGCAGCTTTGCTAGCGGGACTTACGAGCAGTACTTC.

The V call is TRBV4-1, the J call TRBJ2-1, with 7 bases matching TRBD2. This CDR3 contains 15 residues. Germline V CDR1 and CDR2: MGHRA, YSYEKL. The ends lost 3 bases at V and 9 bases at J; junction bases unmatched: 11. The chain's CDR3 is CASSHLGREKTEQFF. CDR3 DNA: TGCGCCAGCAGCCACCTGGGGAGGGAGAAGACTGAGCAGTTCTTC.

The rearrangement uses TRBV7-2 and TRBJ2-5; maybe TRBD1 (6 bases). The CDR3 has 17 amino acids. Germline V gives CDR1 SGHTA, CDR2 FQGNSA. Trimming stripped 0 bases from V and 4 bases from J, with 18 bases between. This CDR3 reads CASSLAGSGRGTETQYF. The CDR3 coding sequence is TGTGCCAGCAGCTTAGCGGGAAGCGGCAGGGGTACAGAGACCCAGTACTTC. The entire variable domain, with the rest obtained from reference TRBV7-2 and TRBJ2-5, is as follows: GAGVSQSPSNKVTEKGKDVELRCDPISGHTALYWYRQSLGQGLEFLIYFQGNSAPDKSGLPSDRFSAERTGGSVSTLTIQRTQQEDSAVYLCASSLAGSGRGTETQYFGPGTRLLVL.

V is TRBV7-9 and J is TRBJ2-3; 7 positions agree with TRBD2. Germline CDR1 is SEHNR and CDR2 is FQNEAQ (reference sequence). CDR3 length: 15 amino acids. V was clipped by 4 bases and J by 4 bases; unmatched bases: 8. In DNA, the CDR3 is TGTGCCAGCAGCTCCCGACTAGCAGCGGCAGATACGCAGTATTTT. Translating it yields CASSSRLAAADTQYF.

DNA for the CDR3: TGTGCCAGCAGTCCGCAGGCATACGAGCAGTACTTC. Translation: CASSPQAYEQYF. This chain uses TRBV25-1 with TRBJ2-7; D is unclear. Trimming took off 5 bases at V and 4 bases at J, with 9 bases between the two ends. The germline CDR1 and CDR2 sequences are MGHDK and SYGVNS. This CDR3 comprises 12 residues.

This sequence joins TRBV5-4 and TRBJ1-1; weak D call: TRBD1 (5 bases). The CDR3 covers 15 residues. Germline values: CDR1 SGHNT, CDR2 YYREEE (reference sequence). V was pared by 4 bases and J by 1 base, with 14 bases between. The CDR3 region has the DNA TGTGCCAGCAGCCCCCCAGGGCAAGGGAACACTGAAGCTTTCTTT. This encodes CASSPPGQGNTEAFF.

The chain joins TRBV5-1 to TRBJ2-5; TRBD1 is a possible D gene (6 bases). CDR1 is SGHRS and CDR2 is YFSETQ in the germline V gene. The V end was cut by 4 bases, the J end by 3 bases, with 22 bases between. This CDR3 comprises 17 residues. The CDR3 reads CASSLEGAPGGEETQYF. The CDR3 DNA reads TGCGCCAGCAGCCTCGAGGGAGCTCCTGGGGGCGAAGAGACCCAGTACTTC.